This entry concerns a single T cell receptor beta chain. Its antigen has not been determined. There are no base qualities to consult, and no much larger clone falls within one base. V lost 5 bases and J lost 1 base; the stretch between them is 10 bases long. CDR1 is given as SEHNR and CDR2 as FQNEAQ, both from the germline V gene (reference sequence). The CDR3, from cysteine to phenylalanine, totals 14 residues. The CDR3 DNA has 42 bases and is translated from base 1. The record originates from a study of somatic mutations in T cells in chronic GVHD (dated by TCRdb to about 2020). For sorting, staining was performed with anti-CD3, anti-CD4, anti-CD8 and a Vbeta20 antibody from the IOTest Beta Mark kit on a FACSAria III, and a purity above 99% was achieved. Peripheral blood was collected in sodium heparin tubes and mononuclear cells were isolated by Ficoll-Paque PLUS density gradient centrifugation. Before TCRbeta deep sequencing, the CD4+ Vbeta20+, CD4+ Vbeta20-, and CD8+ T cell fractions were FACS-sorted.

Genomic DNA was isolated and then used for the TCRbeta deep sequencing. TCRbeta CDR3 sequencing and initial data processing were performed with the immunoSEQ assay as a commercial service. Per the source publication's procedure: Reads were demultiplexed, adapter and primer sequences were removed, similar clones were merged by frequency-ratio clustering, and V, D, J genes were annotated with IMGT. Imported from immuneACCESS, the table was reduced by TCRdb to in-frame sequences with V and J called. These copies leave out some clones; in studies compared against another copy, an unresolved V gene accounts for under half, and the cause of the remainder is not known. V, J and clone size are taken as reported in that table, and D and trimming were inferred from the DNA itself. The sample table holds 13,000 or so clones, of which roughly 78% were seen once. The ten largest clones take up 32% of the sample.

This TCR was sampled from a male patient in his forties or fifties with chronic graft-versus-host disease. Because of the transplant, the T cells may be the graft donor's rather than the patient's own. The chain employs TRBV7-9 and TRBJ2-3, with TRBD2 tentatively as D gene (5 bases match). Sequenced material: Vbeta20-negative CD4+ T cells from blood. Per the publication, the cell subset or site label means: CD4+ T cells sorted as TCR Vbeta20 negative by flow cytometry. DNA sequence: TGTGCCAGCAGCCCTAGGACTCGCACAGATACGCAGTATTTT. This translates into CASSPRTRTDTQYF.